This TCR beta chain was found in a study of T cells in Graves' hyperthyroidism and ophthalmopathy. Study context: Peripheral blood was acquired at first diagnosis, ahead of any therapy whatsoever. Study conclusions and caveats: Ophthalmopathy was distinguished from stable hyperthyroidism by 13 V-J signatures. Median prediction lead before ophthalmopathy onset was around 7 months with the model.

Researchers defined stable Graves' hyperthyroidism as no ophthalmopathy progression within 18 months. From RNA transcripts, TCR beta CDR3 regions were amplified. A first-round RT-PCR of the TCR CDR3 used the HTBI primer set. TCRdb independently ran MiXCR on the multiplex PCR reads; one entry per CDR3 protein. The profile shows more than 500,000 distinct CDR3 sequences, 16% of them singletons. This clonotype has just a few counts. Its antigen is as yet unknown. The material sequenced was blood. The clonotype comes from a woman aged 30 to 39 with Graves' hyperthyroidism.

DNA for the CDR3: TGTGCCAGTAGTGTTACCGGGACAGGGGGAGCTGAAGCTTTCTTT. It specifies CASSVTGTGGAEAFF. The V gene is TRBV19, the J gene TRBJ1-1; 11 bases agree with TRBD1. Trimming removed 5 bases from V and 6 bases from J; junction bases left unmatched: 8. The V gene's germline CDR1 is LNHDA and CDR2 SQIVND (reference sequence). The CDR3 covers 15 residues.